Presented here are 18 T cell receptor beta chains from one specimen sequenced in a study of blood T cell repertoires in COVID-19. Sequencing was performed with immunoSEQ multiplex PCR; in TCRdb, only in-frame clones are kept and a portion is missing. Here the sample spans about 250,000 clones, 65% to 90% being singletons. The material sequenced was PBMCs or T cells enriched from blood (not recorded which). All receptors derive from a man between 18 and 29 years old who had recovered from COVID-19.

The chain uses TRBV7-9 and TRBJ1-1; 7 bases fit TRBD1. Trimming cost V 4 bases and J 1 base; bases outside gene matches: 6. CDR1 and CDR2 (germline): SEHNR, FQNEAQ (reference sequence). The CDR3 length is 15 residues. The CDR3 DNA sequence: TGTGCCAGCAGCTCAAGACAGGGAACGAACACTGAAGCTTTCTTT. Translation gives CASSSRQGTNTEAFF.

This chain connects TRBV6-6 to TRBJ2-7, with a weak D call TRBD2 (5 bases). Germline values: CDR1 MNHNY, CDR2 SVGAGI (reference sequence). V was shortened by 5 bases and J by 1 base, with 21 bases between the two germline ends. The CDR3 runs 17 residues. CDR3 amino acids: CASSRSHFGNRSYEQYF. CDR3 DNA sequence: TGTGCCAGCAGTCGATCCCACTTCGGGAACCGTTCCTACGAGCAGTACTTC.

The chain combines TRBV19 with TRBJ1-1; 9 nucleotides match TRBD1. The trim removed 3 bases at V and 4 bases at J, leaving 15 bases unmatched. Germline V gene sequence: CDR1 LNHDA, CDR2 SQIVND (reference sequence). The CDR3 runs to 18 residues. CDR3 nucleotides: TGTGCCAGTAGTATTCTCCCGGGACAGGGTGTTCTTCGCACTGAAGCTTTCTTT. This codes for CASSILPGQGVLRTEAFF.

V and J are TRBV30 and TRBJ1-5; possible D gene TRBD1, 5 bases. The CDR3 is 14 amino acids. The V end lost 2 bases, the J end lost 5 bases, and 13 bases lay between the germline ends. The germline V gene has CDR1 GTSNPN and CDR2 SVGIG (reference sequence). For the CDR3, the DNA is TGTGCCTGGAGTCTGGGGGGGGGTCATCAGCCCCAGCATTTT. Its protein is CAWSLGGGHQPQHF.

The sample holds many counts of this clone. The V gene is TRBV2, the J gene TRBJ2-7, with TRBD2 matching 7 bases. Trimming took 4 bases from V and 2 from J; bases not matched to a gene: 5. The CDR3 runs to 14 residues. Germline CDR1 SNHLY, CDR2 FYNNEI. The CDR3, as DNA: TGTGCCAGCAGTGTGGCTAGCGGAGCCTACGAGCAGTACTTC. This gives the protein CASSVASGAYEQYF.

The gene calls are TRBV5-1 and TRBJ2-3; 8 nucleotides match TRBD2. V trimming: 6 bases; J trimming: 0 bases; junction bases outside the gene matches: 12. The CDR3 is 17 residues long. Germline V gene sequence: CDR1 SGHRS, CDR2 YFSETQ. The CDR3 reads CASNAGLGTASTDTQYF. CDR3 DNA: TGCGCCAGCAATGCGGGACTAGGTACAGCTAGCACAGATACGCAGTATTTT.

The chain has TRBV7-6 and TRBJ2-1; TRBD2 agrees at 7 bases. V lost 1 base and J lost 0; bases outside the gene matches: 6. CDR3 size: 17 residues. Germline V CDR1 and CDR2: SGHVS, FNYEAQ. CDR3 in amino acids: CASSLGSGARSYNEQFF. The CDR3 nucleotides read TGTGCCAGCAGCTTAGGCAGCGGGGCCCGCTCCTACAATGAGCAGTTCTTC.

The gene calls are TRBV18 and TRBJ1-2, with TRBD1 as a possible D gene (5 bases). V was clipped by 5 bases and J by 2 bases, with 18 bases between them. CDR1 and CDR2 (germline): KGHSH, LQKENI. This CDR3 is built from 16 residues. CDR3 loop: CASSVFVLGQNYGYTF. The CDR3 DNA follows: TGTGCCAGCTCAGTTTTCGTACTTGGACAAAACTATGGCTACACCTTC. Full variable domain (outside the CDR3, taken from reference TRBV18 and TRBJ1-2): NAGVMQNPRHLVRRRGQEARLRCSPMKGHSHVYWYRQLPEEGLKFMVYLQKENIIDESGMPKERFSAEFPKEGPSILRIQQVVRGDSAAYFCASSVFVLGQNYGYTFGSGTRLTVV.

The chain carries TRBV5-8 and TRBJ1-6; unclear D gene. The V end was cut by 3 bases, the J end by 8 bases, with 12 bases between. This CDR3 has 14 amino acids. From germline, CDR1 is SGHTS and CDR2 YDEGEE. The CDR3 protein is CASSSLGPDSPLHF. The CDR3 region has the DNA TGTGCCAGCAGCTCCCTGGGCCCAGATTCACCCCTCCACTTT.

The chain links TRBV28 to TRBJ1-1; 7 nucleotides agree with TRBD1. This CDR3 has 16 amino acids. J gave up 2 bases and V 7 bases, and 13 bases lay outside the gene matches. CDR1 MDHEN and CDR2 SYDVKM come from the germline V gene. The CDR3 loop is CASTAGGIIGNTEAFF. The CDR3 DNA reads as TGTGCCAGCACGGCAGGGGGGATAATCGGTAACACTGAAGCTTTCTTT.

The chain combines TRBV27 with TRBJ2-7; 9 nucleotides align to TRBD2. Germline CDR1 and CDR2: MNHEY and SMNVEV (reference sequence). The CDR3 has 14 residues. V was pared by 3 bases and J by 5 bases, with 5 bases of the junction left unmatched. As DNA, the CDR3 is TGTGCCAGCAGTTTCTCAGCGGGGGGTAACGAGCAGTACTTC. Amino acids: CASSFSAGGNEQYF.

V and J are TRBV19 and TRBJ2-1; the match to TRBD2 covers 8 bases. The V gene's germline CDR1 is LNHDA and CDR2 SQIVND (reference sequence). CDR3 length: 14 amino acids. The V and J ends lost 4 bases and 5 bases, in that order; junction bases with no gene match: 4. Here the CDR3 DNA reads TGTGCCAGTAGTACCGGACTAGCTGACAATGAGCAGTTCTTC. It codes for CASSTGLADNEQFF.

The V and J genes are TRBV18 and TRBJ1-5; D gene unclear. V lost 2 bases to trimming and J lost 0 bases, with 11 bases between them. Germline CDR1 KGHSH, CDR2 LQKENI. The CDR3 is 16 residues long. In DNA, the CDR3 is TGTGCCAGCTCACCAACAGCCCTAATTAGCAATCAGCCCCAGCATTTT. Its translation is CASSPTALISNQPQHF.

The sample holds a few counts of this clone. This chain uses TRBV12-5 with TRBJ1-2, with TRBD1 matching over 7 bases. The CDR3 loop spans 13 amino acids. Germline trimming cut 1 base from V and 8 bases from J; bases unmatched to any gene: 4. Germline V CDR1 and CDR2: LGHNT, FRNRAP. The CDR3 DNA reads TGTGCTAGTGGTTTGGACAGGGGCAACGGCTACACCTTC. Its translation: CASGLDRGNGYTF.

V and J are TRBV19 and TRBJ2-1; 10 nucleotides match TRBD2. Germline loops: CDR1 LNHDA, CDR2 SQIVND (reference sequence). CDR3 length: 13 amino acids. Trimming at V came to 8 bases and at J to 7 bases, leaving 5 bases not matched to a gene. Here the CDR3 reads CASSPSGGNEQFF. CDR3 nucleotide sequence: TGTGCCAGTTCCCCTAGCGGGGGAAATGAGCAGTTCTTC.

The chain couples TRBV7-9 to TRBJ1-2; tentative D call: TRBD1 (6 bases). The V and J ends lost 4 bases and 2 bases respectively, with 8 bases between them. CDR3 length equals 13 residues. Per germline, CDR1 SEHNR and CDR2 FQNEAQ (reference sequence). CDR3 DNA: TGTGCCAGCAGCTGGACAGAGAACTATGGCTACACCTTC. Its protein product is CASSWTENYGYTF.

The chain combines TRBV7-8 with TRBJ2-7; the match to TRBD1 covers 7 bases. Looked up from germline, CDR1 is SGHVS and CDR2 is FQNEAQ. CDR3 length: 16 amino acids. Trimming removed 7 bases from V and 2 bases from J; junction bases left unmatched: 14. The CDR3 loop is CASTKVLPGQTYEQYF. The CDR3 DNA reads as TGTGCCAGCACCAAAGTCCTACCGGGACAGACCTACGAGCAGTACTTC.

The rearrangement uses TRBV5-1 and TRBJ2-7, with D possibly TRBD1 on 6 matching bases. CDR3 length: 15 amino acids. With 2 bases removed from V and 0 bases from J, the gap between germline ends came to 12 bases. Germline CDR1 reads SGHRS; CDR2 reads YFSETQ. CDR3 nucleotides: TGCGCCAGCAGCTTACAGGGTAACGACTCCTACGAGCAGTACTTC. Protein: CASSLQGNDSYEQYF.